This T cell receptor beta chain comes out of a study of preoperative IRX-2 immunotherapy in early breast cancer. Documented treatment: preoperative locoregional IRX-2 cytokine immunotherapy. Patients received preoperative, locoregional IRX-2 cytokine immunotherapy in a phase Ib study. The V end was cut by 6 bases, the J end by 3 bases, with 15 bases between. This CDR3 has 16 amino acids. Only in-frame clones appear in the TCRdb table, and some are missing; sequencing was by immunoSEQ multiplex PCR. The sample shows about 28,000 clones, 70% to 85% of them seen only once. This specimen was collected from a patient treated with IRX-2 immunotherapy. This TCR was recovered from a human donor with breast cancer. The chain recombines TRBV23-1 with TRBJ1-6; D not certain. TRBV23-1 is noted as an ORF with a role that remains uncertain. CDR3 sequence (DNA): TGCGCCAGCAGCCAAAGTGGGGTGGACTATAATTCACCCCTCCACTTT. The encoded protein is CASSQSGVDYNSPLHF.